The 10 T cell receptor beta chains in this list originate from one sample, sequenced in a study of CD8+ T cells in alopecia areata (dated by TCRdb to the late 2010s). The sample's time point label is to be understood as: about 25 weeks on oral tofacitinib. The sample's treatment or condition label, decoded: oral pan-JAK inhibitor, 5-10 mg twice daily. The method behind the library was the immunoSEQ multiplex PCR assay. RNA was extracted from all samples and reverse transcribed into cDNA as template for TCR sequencing. The source is immuneACCESS, and TCRdb retained only in-frame sequences with V and J called. Part of the clones is not carried over; for the studies checked, unresolved V genes explain less than half of this, and the remainder is unexplained. This sample has over 70,000 clones in its table, and roughly 70% of those were observed once. About 20% of the sample is taken by the ten largest.

Sequenced material: CD8+ T cells sorted from blood, taken at week 24, from a patient treated with tofacitinib. The receptors derive from a human donor with alopecia areata.

V usage is TRBV29-1 and J usage is TRBJ2-2; 9 positions match TRBD1. The CDR3 is 15 amino acids. Germline V gene lookup returns CDR1 SQVTM and CDR2 ANQGSEA. V lost 3 bases, J lost 4 bases, and 6 bases stayed unmatched. The CDR3 bases are TGCAGCGTTGAGAACAGGGGGCTCGGCACCGGGGAGCTGTTTTTT. It is translated as CSVENRGLGTGELFF.

The gene calls are TRBV6-6 and TRBJ2-7; either TRBD1 or TRBD2 may fit D (6 bases each). V was shortened by 0 bases and J by 1 base, with 7 bases between the two germline ends. The germline CDR1 and CDR2 sequences are MNHNY and SVGAGI (reference sequence). This CDR3 contains 14 residues. CDR3 in amino acids: CASSYSGGSYEQYF. DNA for the CDR3: TGTGCCAGCAGTTACTCAGGGGGGTCCTACGAGCAGTACTTC.

The chain uses TRBV5-6 and TRBJ2-3, with D hard to call. Trimming took 1 base from V and 2 from J, leaving 8 bases between them. The CDR3 is made up of 14 amino acids. Germline CDR1 and CDR2: SGHDT and YYEEEE. CDR3 in amino acids: CASSLLSTTDTQYF. The CDR3 nucleotides are TGTGCCAGCAGCTTGCTCTCGACCACAGATACGCAGTATTTT.

This clone is medium-sized (0.01 to 0.1%) by share. Distinct nucleotide sequences in the sample also encode this CDR3. The rearrangement links TRBV4-2 to TRBJ2-7; no clear D. Germline-derived CDR1 and CDR2 are LGHNA and YNFKEQ. Between the trimmed V and J ends, which lost 0 bases and 4 bases, there was a span of 4 bases. The CDR3 has 12 amino acids. CDR3 amino acids: CASSQDSYEQYF. In nucleotides, the CDR3 is TGTGCCAGCAGCCAAGATAGTTACGAGCAGTACTTC.

V and J are TRBV5-8 and TRBJ2-7, with D possibly TRBD2 on 5 matching bases. V was clipped by 0 bases and J by 5 bases, with 12 bases between them. Germline V gene lookup returns CDR1 SGHTS and CDR2 YDEGEE. This CDR3 contains 14 residues. The CDR3 loop reads CASSLGGNPHEQYF. In DNA form, the CDR3 reads TGTGCCAGCAGCTTGGGAGGGAACCCGCACGAGCAGTACTTC. Based on the CDR3 plus reference TRBV5-8 and TRBJ2-7, the full variable domain is EAGVTQSPTHLIKTRGQQATLRCSPISGHTSVYWYQQALGLGLQFLLWYDEGEERNRGNFPPRFSGRQFPNYSSELNVNALELEDSALYLCASSLGGNPHEQYFGPGTRLTVT.

V and J are TRBV27 and TRBJ1-1; no reliable D call. V dropped 2 bases and J dropped 5 bases, with 12 bases sitting between them. Germline lookup yields CDR1 MNHEY and CDR2 SMNVEV (reference sequence). The CDR3 runs 14 residues. The CDR3 bases are TGTGCCAGCAGTTTAGCTGCGGGAGGGACTGAAGCTTTCTTT. Translation: CASSLAAGGTEAFF.

This chain joins TRBV5-8 and TRBJ2-1; the match to TRBD2 covers 7 bases. The CDR3 spans 14 residues. The V gene's germline CDR1 is SGHTS and CDR2 YDEGEE. After removal of 4 bases from V and 2 bases from J, the junction contained 3 bases not matched to a gene. The CDR3 nucleotides read TGTGCCAGCAGCCCGGGAGGCACCTACAATGAGCAGTTCTTC. It yields the protein CASSPGGTYNEQFF.

In its sample, this clone was seen once. This chain links TRBV4-3 with TRBJ1-2, with D possibly being TRBD1 (5 bases). Trimming pared 1 base from V and 2 bases from J, leaving 11 bases between. The CDR3 runs to 15 residues. Germline V gene data show CDR1 as LGHNA and CDR2 as YSLEER. CDR3 residues: CASSQAIRGNYGYTF. In nucleotides, the CDR3 is TGCGCCAGCAGCCAAGCCATTAGGGGCAACTATGGCTACACCTTC.

This chain joins TRBV7-8 and TRBJ2-3; TRBD2 matches 8 bases. Germline V gives CDR1 SGHVS, CDR2 FQNEAQ. The CDR3 spans 19 residues. The V gene end was trimmed by 6 bases and the J gene end by 0 bases; junction bases not matched to a gene: 17. Here the CDR3 reads CASSFRSGGTYQSTDTQYF. CDR3 DNA: TGTGCCAGCAGTTTTAGGTCGGGGGGGACGTATCAAAGCACAGATACGCAGTATTTT.

This clone came up once. The chain combines TRBV6-1 with TRBJ2-7; D is ambiguous. The CDR3 spans 14 residues. The V gene lost 2 bases and the J gene lost 5 bases, with 13 bases spanning the gap. Germline assignment: CDR1 MNHNS and CDR2 SASEGT. CDR3 nucleotides: TGTGCCAGCAGTGAAATGGCTCGCCAGGACGAGCAGTACTTC. Residues: CASSEMARQDEQYF.